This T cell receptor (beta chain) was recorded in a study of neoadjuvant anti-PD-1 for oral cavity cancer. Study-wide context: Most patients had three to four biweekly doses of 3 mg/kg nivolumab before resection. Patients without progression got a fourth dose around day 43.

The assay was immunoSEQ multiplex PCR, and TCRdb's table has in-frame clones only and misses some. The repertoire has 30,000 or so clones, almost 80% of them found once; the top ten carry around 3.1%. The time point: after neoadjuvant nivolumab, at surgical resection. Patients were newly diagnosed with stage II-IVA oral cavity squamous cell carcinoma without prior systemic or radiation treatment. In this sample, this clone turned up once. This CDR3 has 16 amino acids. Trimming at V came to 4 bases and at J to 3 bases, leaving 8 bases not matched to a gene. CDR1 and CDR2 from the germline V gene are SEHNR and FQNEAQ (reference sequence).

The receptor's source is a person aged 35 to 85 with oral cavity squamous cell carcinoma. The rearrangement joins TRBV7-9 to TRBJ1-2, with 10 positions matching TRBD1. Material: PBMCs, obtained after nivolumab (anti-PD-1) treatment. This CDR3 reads CASSSPTGGGDYGYTF. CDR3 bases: TGTGCCAGCAGCTCTCCGACAGGGGGCGGAGACTATGGCTACACCTTC.